The present T cell receptor (beta chain) was sequenced within a study of T cell repertoires in cytomegalovirus infection. TCRdb analysed the reads with MiXCR anew, one entry per CDR3 protein. The table lists 170,000 or so distinct CDR3 sequences, approximately 18% of them singletons. CDR3 length: 17 amino acids. Between the trimmed V and J ends, which lost 4 bases and 0 bases, there was a span of 16 bases. Germline CDR1 reads SGHTA; CDR2 reads FQGNSA. This clonotype was seen many times. The V and J genes are TRBV7-2 and TRBJ2-1; weak D call: TRBD2 (6 bases). The clonotype originates from a human donor in good health (CMV status not recorded). Some clones in this sample may be carry-over from other donors' samples. What was sequenced was CD8+ T cells from PBMCs. Here the CDR3 reads CASSWDLGVSSYNEQFF. CDR3 sequence (DNA): TGTGCCAGCAGCTGGGACTTGGGTGTCAGCTCCTACAATGAGCAGTTCTTC. Filled out from reference TRBV7-2 and TRBJ2-1, the complete variable domain reads GAGVSQSPSNKVTEKGKDVELRCDPISGHTALYWYRQSLGQGLEFLIYFQGNSAPDKSGLPSDRFSAERTGGSVSTLTIQRTQQEDSAVYLCASSWDLGVSSYNEQFFGPGTRLTVL.